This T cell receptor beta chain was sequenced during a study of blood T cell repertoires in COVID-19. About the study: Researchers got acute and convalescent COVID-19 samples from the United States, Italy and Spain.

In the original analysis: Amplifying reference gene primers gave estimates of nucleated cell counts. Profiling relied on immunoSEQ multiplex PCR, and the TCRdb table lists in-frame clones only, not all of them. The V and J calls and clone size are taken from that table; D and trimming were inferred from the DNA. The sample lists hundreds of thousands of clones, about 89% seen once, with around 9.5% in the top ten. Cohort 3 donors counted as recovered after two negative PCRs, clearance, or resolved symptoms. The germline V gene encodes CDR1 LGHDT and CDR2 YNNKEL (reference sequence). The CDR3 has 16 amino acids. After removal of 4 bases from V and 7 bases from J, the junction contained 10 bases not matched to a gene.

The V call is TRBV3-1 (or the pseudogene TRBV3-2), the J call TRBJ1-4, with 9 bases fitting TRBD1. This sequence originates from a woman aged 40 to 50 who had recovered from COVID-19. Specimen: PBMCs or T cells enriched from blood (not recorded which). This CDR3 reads CASSLYTGGLGEKLFF. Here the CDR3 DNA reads TGTGCCAGCAGCCTCTACACAGGGGGCCTAGGTGAAAAACTGTTTTTT.